There are many counts of the clone carrying this T cell receptor beta chain. The target antigen is unknown. Template switching added a universal primer site; cDNA carried unique molecular identifiers. TCRdb re-called the 5' RACE reads with MiXCR, one entry per CDR3 protein. The repertoire holds roughly 280,000 distinct CDR3 sequences, with roughly 9.7% as singletons. This specimen belongs to a study of identical twins. Study results and caveats: Twin sharing of out-of-frame TCR alpha was underestimated by models in monozygotic pairs. Insertion counts were lower in abundant cord blood beta clonotypes, a trend that memory repertoires did not show.

CDR1 is MDHEN and CDR2 is SYDVKM in the germline V gene. There are 17 residues in the CDR3. J lost 4 bases, V lost 3 bases, and 7 bases had no gene match. Everyone who donated was a healthy Caucasian. These data are also associated with another study on yellow fever vaccine responses in identical twins.

The chain has TRBV28 and TRBJ2-5; 14 nucleotides line up with TRBD2. The sequence came from a woman in her late teens or twenties in good health. The source material was CD8+ T cells sorted from blood. Written as DNA, the CDR3 is TGTGCCAGCAGTTTGGTCGGGACTAGCGGGAGTGGAGAGACCCAGTACTTC. Residues: CASSLVGTSGSGETQYF.